This T cell receptor beta chain originates from a study of CD8+ T cells in alopecia areata. The CDR3 runs 16 residues. Germline assignment: CDR1 LNHDA and CDR2 SQIVND (reference sequence). Trimming at V came to 5 bases and at J to 5 bases, leaving 12 bases not matched to a gene. The study, taken as a whole, reports: Scalp repertoires also include resident alphabeta T cells from normal skin. An increase in clonality over normal scalp was evident in lesional scalp, especially alopecia totalis/universalis.

This clone was found a few times. Antigen: not known. TCR sequencing used cDNA made by reverse transcription of extracted RNA. TCRdb keeps only in-frame clones here, not all; method: immunoSEQ multiplex PCR. Among about 150,000 clones listed, 55% were seen once. Sequenced material: CD4+ T cells sorted from blood. The V gene is TRBV19, the J gene TRBJ1-2; 9 bases are a match to TRBD1. This clonotype was obtained from a human donor in good health. CDR3 protein: CASSPSRDRVRYGYTF. In nucleotides, the CDR3 is TGTGCCAGTAGTCCGTCCCGGGACAGGGTACGGTATGGCTACACCTTC.